This T cell receptor (beta chain) came from a study of cytomegalovirus exposure and HLA in healthy donors. Trimming removed 4 bases at V and 3 bases at J, with 16 bases between. CDR3 length: 15 amino acids. Germline V gene lookup returns CDR1 SGHRS and CDR2 YFSETQ. Vbeta (60) and Jbeta (13) primers were used in the PCR. Produced via immunoSEQ multiplex PCR; TCRdb's table is partial and in-frame only. The sample lists about 75,000 clones; 84% were seen once. The chain links TRBV5-1 to TRBJ1-1; D might be TRBD1 (6 bases). The TCR sequence derives from a man in his 70s in good health and CMV-seropositive. The specimen was PBMCs. The CDR3 DNA sequence: TGCGCCAGCAGCCCGGGGACATCTGGGTACACTGAAGCTTTCTTT. It encodes CASSPGTSGYTEAFF.